The 9 T cell receptor beta chains reported below all come from one sample, sequenced in a study of blood T cell repertoires in COVID-19. Here immunoSEQ multiplex PCR was the method, and the copy in TCRdb shows in-frame clones only, minus some. The repertoire has around 100,000 clones, 80% to 95% of them found once; the top ten carry 2.1%. Sequencing was carried out using peripheral blood. The source is a man over 45 with active COVID-19.

V usage is TRBV3-1 (or the pseudogene TRBV3-2) and J usage is TRBJ2-3; D possibly corresponds to TRBD2 (6 bases). Between the trimmed V and J ends, which lost 3 bases and 5 bases, there was a span of 18 bases. The V gene's germline CDR1 is LGHDT and CDR2 YNNKEL (reference sequence). This CDR3 region has 16 residues. The CDR3 sequence is CASSHRRVGGGDTQYF. In DNA form, the CDR3 reads TGTGCCAGCAGCCACCGCCGGGTGGGGGGAGGAGATACGCAGTATTTT.

V usage is TRBV14 and J usage is TRBJ2-1, with a tentative D call TRBD2 (5 bases). V gave up 0 bases and J gave up 8 bases, with 8 bases separating them. The CDR3 runs 13 residues. Germline V gene lookup returns CDR1 SGHDN and CDR2 FVKESK. This chain's CDR3 is CASSQDRGYEQFF. The CDR3 DNA reads TGTGCCAGCAGCCAAGATCGGGGATATGAGCAGTTCTTC.

This clone occurred once. This sequence joins TRBV18 and TRBJ2-5, with a possible D match to TRBD2 (5 bases). Germline CDR1 KGHSH, CDR2 LQKENI. The ends were cut back, 2 bases at V and 0 bases at J, with 7 bases in the middle. The CDR3 extends over 14 amino acids. For the CDR3, the DNA is TGTGCCAGCTCACCAACGAGGGACCAAGAGACCCAGTACTTC. The encoded protein is CASSPTRDQETQYF.

The chain is built from TRBV5-1 and TRBJ1-1; TRBD1 might be the D (6 bases). V lost 3 bases, J lost 11 bases, and 14 bases lay in between. Germline CDR1 and CDR2: SGHRS and YFSETQ. CDR3 length: 12 amino acids. In DNA form, the CDR3 reads TGCGCCAGCAGCTACTTGGGGGCTCCCGCTTTCTTT. Its translation: CASSYLGAPAFF. Looking up the rest from reference TRBV5-1 and TRBJ1-1 gives the full variable domain: KAGVTQTPRYLIKTRGQQVTLSCSPISGHRSVSWYQQTPGQGLQFLFEYFSETQRNKGNFPGRFSGRQFSNSRSEMNVSTLELGDSALYLCASSYLGAPAFFGQGTRLTVV.

The J gene is TRBJ2-7, the V gene TRBV7-9; TRBD1 matches at 10 bases. The CDR3 covers 14 residues. The germline V gene has CDR1 SEHNR and CDR2 FQNEAQ (reference sequence). The junction had 4 bases not matched to a gene; V was cut back by 6 bases and J by 2 bases. Written as DNA, the CDR3 is TGTGCCAGCAGACCCGGGACAGGGGCCTACGAGCAGTACTTC. Amino acids: CASRPGTGAYEQYF.

This clone was detected a few times. The chain couples TRBV11-2 to TRBJ2-7, with 9 positions matching TRBD2. This CDR3 contains 16 residues. In germline, CDR1 is SGHAT, CDR2 FQNNGV. The V and J ends lost 1 base and 2 bases, in that order; junction bases with no gene match: 6. This CDR3 is CASSLGPAGGTYEQYV. CDR3 DNA: TGTGCCAGCAGCTTAGGCCCAGCGGGAGGCACCTACGAGCAGTACGTC.

This clone has only one observation. The V call is TRBV5-1, the J call TRBJ2-1; TRBD2 aligns across 14 bases. Germline V CDR1 and CDR2: SGHRS, YFSETQ. Trimming at V came to 4 bases and at J to 6 bases, leaving 3 bases not matched to a gene. The CDR3 extends over 15 amino acids. The CDR3 loop is CASSGTSGGANEQFF. For the CDR3, the DNA is TGCGCCAGCAGCGGGACTAGCGGGGGCGCCAATGAGCAGTTCTTC. Variable domain in full (rest from reference TRBV5-1 and TRBJ2-1): KAGVTQTPRYLIKTRGQQVTLSCSPISGHRSVSWYQQTPGQGLQFLFEYFSETQRNKGNFPGRFSGRQFSNSRSEMNVSTLELGDSALYLCASSGTSGGANEQFFGPGTRLTVL.

The rearrangement links TRBV24-1 to TRBJ1-4; no clear D gene. CDR3 size: 16 residues. In germline, CDR1 is KGHDR, CDR2 SFDVKD. Trimming pared 7 bases from V and 4 bases from J, leaving 18 bases between. CDR3 sequence: CATSEGRGFGNEKLFF. The CDR3 DNA is TGTGCCACCAGCGAAGGACGGGGTTTCGGTAATGAAAAACTGTTTTTT.

This chain links TRBV28 with TRBJ1-5; 11 bases are shared with TRBD1. In germline, CDR1 is MDHEN, CDR2 SYDVKM. The CDR3 length is 15 residues. J was trimmed by 6 bases and V by 5 bases; bases with no gene match: 6. This CDR3 is CASSMGQGGGQPQHF. The CDR3 coding sequence is TGTGCCAGCAGTATGGGACAGGGGGGAGGTCAGCCCCAGCATTTT.